This entry is about one T cell receptor (beta chain). Under the authors' procedure: Estimation of nucleated cell counts relied on the amplification of reference gene primers. Data came from immunoSEQ multiplex PCR; TCRdb stores just in-frame clones and leaves some out. V, J and clone size derive from that table, while D and trimming were established from the DNA sequence. The repertoire holds roughly 80,000 clones, approximately 90% seen once, with about 5.3% in the top ten. The record originates from a study of blood T cell repertoires in COVID-19. Across the study: Samples taken during acute and convalescent COVID-19 were collected in the United States, Italy and Spain. PBMCs, B-cell-depleted T cells, or T cells provided the cDNA or gDNA that made up the material.

This CDR3 is 16 amino acids long. The V gene end was trimmed by 7 bases and the J gene end by 6 bases; junction bases not matched to a gene: 9. CDR1 and CDR2 (germline): SGHNT, YYREEE (reference sequence). This receptor was identified in a woman over 75 with active or convalescent COVID-19. The chain uses TRBV5-4 and TRBJ2-2; 13 positions agree with TRBD2. Sequenced material: peripheral blood. The CDR3 region has the DNA TGTGCCAGCCACAGACTAGCGGGAGGCGGGGCCGGGGAGCTGTTTTTT. Translated: CASHRLAGGGAGELFF. Full variable domain (rest looked up from reference TRBV5-4 and TRBJ2-2): ETGVTQSPTHLIKTRGQQVTLRCSSQSGHNTVSWYQQALGQGPQFIFQYYREEENGRGNFPPRFSGLQFPNYSSELNVNALELDDSALYLCASHRLAGGGAGELFFGEGSRLTVL.